This T cell receptor (beta chain) was profiled in a study of PD-1 blockade in classical Hodgkin lymphoma. On the study more broadly: Patients got intravenous nivolumab 3 mg/kg every 2 weeks. Study-level points and caveats: With CD4+ cells, TCR diversity rose significantly by C4D1, but not with CD8+ cells. For complete responders, baseline diversity was comparable to that of newly diagnosed patients. The origin of the repertoire differences remains undefined, with disease activity or prior therapy as possible causes.

Following autologous stem cell transplantation, relapse occurred in every patient, and exposure to brentuximab vedotin varied. V lost 4 bases, J lost 5 bases, and 15 bases lay in between. There are 14 residues in the CDR3. Germline lookup yields CDR1 SGHKS and CDR2 YYEKEE (reference sequence). This clone appeared once. Its antigen remains unidentified. The table came from immunoSEQ multiplex PCR; TCRdb's copy has only in-frame clones and leaves some out. The data hold about 11,000 clones, with about 75% observed a single time. The clonotype originates from a human donor with classical Hodgkin lymphoma. Sample: peripheral blood mononuclear cells (PBMCs), taken at baseline. The V call is TRBV5-5, the J call TRBJ2-5; D may be TRBD2 (7 bases). CDR3 region: CASSRRGQSETQYF. The CDR3 nucleotides are TGTGCCAGCAGCCGGCGGGGGCAGAGTGAGACCCAGTACTTC.